A selection of T cell receptor beta chains follows, all from one sample in a study of Ad26.COV2.S vaccination and SARS-CoV-2 variants. Clones were read by immunoSEQ multiplex PCR, and TCRdb kept only the in-frame ones, dropping some. The sample consists of fewer than 600,000 clones, 80% to 90% of them appearing once. The sample here was peripheral blood, taken in a trial of Ad26.COV2.S vaccine versus placebo. The receptors stem from a person between 18 and 65 years old who received the Ad26.COV2.S COVID-19 vaccine or a placebo. Each CDR3 is given with its conserved first and last residue. The D gene is left open where the match is weak. Rows give clone size only sometimes, using once, few, many, or a class for an expanded clone.

cdr3_aa	cdr3_nt	v_call	j_call	d_call	clone_size
CASSPKTFLAGLGEKLFF	TGCGCCAGCAGCCCAAAGACTTTTCTGGCCGGGTTAGGCGAAAAACTGTTTTTT	TRBV4-3	TRBJ1-4	.	once
CASSSSVAGGAGELFF	TGTGCCAGCAGTTCGTCGGTCGCGGGAGGAGCCGGGGAGCTGTTTTTT	TRBV28	TRBJ2-2	TRBD2	.
CASSFLRGGQETQYF	TGTGCCAGCAGCTTCTTGCGGGGGGGCCAAGAGACCCAGTACTTC	TRBV7-2	TRBJ2-5	TRBD2	.
CASSFVGPNEKLFF	TGTGCCAGCAGTTTTGTCGGCCCGAATGAAAAACTGTTTTTT	TRBV28	TRBJ1-4	.	.
CASSTWDRGDYGYTF	TGTGCCAGTAGTACTTGGGACAGGGGAGACTATGGCTACACCTTC	TRBV19	TRBJ1-2	TRBD1	many
CAWSLGRALRSGELFF	TGTGCCTGGAGTTTGGGTCGGGCGTTGAGGTCTGGGGAGCTGTTTTTT	TRBV30	TRBJ2-2	.	.
CASSPQFGLAGEETQYF	TGTGCCAGCTCACCTCAATTCGGGCTAGCGGGAGAAGAGACCCAGTACTTC	TRBV18	TRBJ2-5	TRBD2	.
CASSSRDRVSEQYF	TGTGCCAGTAGTTCGCGGGACAGGGTTTCCGAGCAGTACTTC	TRBV19	TRBJ2-7	TRBD1	.
CASSLRTPGSPNEKLFF	TGTGCCAGCAGCTTAAGGACTCCCGGAAGCCCTAATGAAAAACTGTTTTTT	TRBV7-9	TRBJ1-4	.	.
CASLGWGANTEAFF	TGTGCCAGCTTAGGATGGGGGGCGAACACTGAAGCTTTCTTT	TRBV18	TRBJ1-1	.	.
CASSLRTGSSGGSTDTQYF	TGTGCCAGCAGCCTAAGGACAGGGTCTAGCGGGGGTAGCACAGATACGCAGTATTTT	TRBV27	TRBJ2-3	TRBD2	.
CASSAGQGYGYTF	TGTGCCAGCAGCGCGGGACAGGGCTATGGCTACACCTTC	TRBV11-1	TRBJ1-2	TRBD1	.
CATSRQGGQPQHF	TGTGCCACCAGCAGACAGGGAGGTCAGCCCCAGCATTTT	TRBV15	TRBJ1-5	.	.
CASSLELMNSPLHF	TGTGCCAGCAGCTTGGAACTGATGAATTCACCCCTCCACTTT	TRBV5-4	TRBJ1-6	.	.
CASSQATGLNQPQHF	TGTGCCAGCAGCCAAGCCACCGGGTTAAATCAGCCCCAGCATTTT	TRBV4-2	TRBJ1-5	.	once
CASSYPQDSPNEKLFF	TGTGCCAGCAGTTACCCACAGGACAGCCCTAATGAAAAACTGTTTTTT	TRBV6-2/TRBV6-3	TRBJ1-4	.	.
CASSQHQTNEKLFF	TGTGCCAGCAGCCAGCACCAAACTAATGAAAAACTGTTTTTT	TRBV14	TRBJ1-4	.	.
CAWQGMSRGTEAFF	TGTGCCTGGCAAGGGATGTCCAGGGGCACTGAAGCTTTCTTT	TRBV30	TRBJ1-1	.	.
CASRATGSSYNSPLHF	TGCGCCAGCAGGGCGACAGGGAGCTCCTATAATTCACCCCTCCACTTT	TRBV10-1	TRBJ1-6	TRBD1	once
CASSYSRSENNQPQHF	TGTGCCAGCAGTTACTCCAGGTCCGAGAACAATCAGCCCCAGCATTTT	TRBV6-7	TRBJ1-5	.	few
CASSILGGGFSHQETQYF	TGTGCCAGTAGTATTCTGGGGGGGGGCTTCTCCCACCAAGAGACCCAGTACTTC	TRBV19	TRBJ2-5	.	.
CASSFGNTEAFF	TGCGCCAGCAGCTTCGGGAACACTGAAGCTTTCTTT	TRBV5-1	TRBJ1-1	.	.
CASSLGGSYNSPLHF	TGCGCCAGCAGCCTAGGGGGCTCCTATAATTCACCCCTCCACTTT	TRBV4-1	TRBJ1-6	.	few
CASSPLVQGNYGYTF	TGTGCCAGCTCACCACTAGTACAGGGGAACTATGGCTACACCTTC	TRBV18	TRBJ1-2	TRBD1	.
CASSQVGQGQQDGYTF	TGCGCCAGCAGCCAAGTGGGCCAGGGACAGCAGGATGGCTACACCTTC	TRBV4-1	TRBJ1-2	TRBD1	.
CASSQWQTLDTQYF	TGTGCCAGCAGCCAATGGCAAACGTTAGATACGCAGTATTTT	TRBV3-1/TRBV3-2	TRBJ2-3	.	.
CSAATQGARTF	TGCAGTGCTGCTACACAGGGGGCGCGTACCTTC	TRBV20-1	TRBJ1-2	TRBD1	.
CASSLVGDSYEQYF	TGTGCCAGCAGCTTAGTAGGGGACAGCTACGAGCAGTACTTC	TRBV7-9	TRBJ2-7	TRBD1	.
CASSSKPTASSYNEQFF	TGTGCCAGCAGCTCCAAGCCGACAGCGAGCTCCTACAATGAGCAGTTCTTC	TRBV3-1/TRBV3-2	TRBJ2-1	.	.
CASSQAGNNSPLHF	TGTGCCAGCAGCCAAGCCGGGAACAATTCACCCCTCCACTTT	TRBV14	TRBJ1-6	.	few
CASSPRQGGAYEQYF	TGTGCCAGCTCACCAAGACAGGGGGGAGCCTACGAGCAGTACTTC	TRBV18	TRBJ2-7	TRBD1	few
CASSLAPGTGGAYTQYF	TGTGCCAGCAGCTTAGCCCCCGGGACAGGGGGCGCTTATACGCAGTATTTT	TRBV7-9	TRBJ2-3	TRBD1	.
CASSSGQNLETGELFF	TGTGCCAGCAGCTCCGGACAGAACCTTGAGACCGGGGAGCTGTTTTTT	TRBV7-8	TRBJ2-2	.	.
CASSQGASGPSYEQYF	TGTGCCAGCAGCCAAGGCGCCAGCGGTCCCTCCTACGAGCAGTACTTC	TRBV3-1/TRBV3-2	TRBJ2-7	.	.
CASFRGGGNTIYF	TGTGCCAGCTTCCGGGGGGGCGGAAACACCATATATTTT	TRBV2	TRBJ1-3	.	.
CASRVSGIEQFF	TGTGCCAGCAGGGTTAGCGGAATTGAGCAGTTCTTC	TRBV6-1	TRBJ2-1	.	.
CASSSLSRGGTEAFF	TGTGCCAGCAGTAGCCTTTCGCGGGGTGGGACTGAAGCTTTCTTT	TRBV25-1	TRBJ1-1	.	.
CASSPRDYTNEKLFF	TGTGCCAGCAGCCCCCGGGACTATACTAATGAAAAACTGTTTTTT	TRBV21-1	TRBJ1-4	.	.
CASAPYNEQFF	TGTGCCAGCGCCCCCTACAATGAGCAGTTCTTC	TRBV2	TRBJ2-1	.	.